This entry lists 3 T cell receptor beta chains sequenced from one sample in a study of T cells in Graves' hyperthyroidism and ophthalmopathy. Amplified TCR beta CDR3 regions came from RNA transcripts. HTBI primers drove first-round RT-PCR of the TCR CDR3. A single record per CDR3 protein comes from TCRdb applying MiXCR to the multiplex PCR reads. The data show about 540,000 distinct CDR3 sequences, around 42% seen once. Sequenced input: peripheral blood or thyroid tissue (not recorded which). Receptors were obtained from a woman younger than 30 with Graves' hyperthyroidism.

The genes are TRBV7-9 and TRBJ2-7, with D perhaps TRBD1 or TRBD2 (5 bases each). V lost 8 bases and J lost 3, with 17 bases in between. Per the germline V gene, CDR1 is SEHNR and CDR2 is FQNEAQ (reference sequence). CDR3 length: 14 amino acids. The CDR3 nucleotides are TGTGCCAGCTGCCTCCGGGACCGAGTCTACGAGCAGTACTTC. Translated, it gives CASCLRDRVYEQYF.

This clonotype was counted at least ten times. The genes are TRBV29-1 and TRBJ2-5; tentative D call: TRBD2 (5 bases). With 4 bases removed from V and 6 bases from J, the gap between germline ends came to 12 bases. The CDR3 consists of 12 residues. CDR1 is SQVTM, CDR2 ANQGSEA, per germline. CDR3 coding DNA: TGCAGCGTTGTTACAGCGGCGAAGACCCAGTACTTC. This sequence encodes CSVVTAAKTQYF. The complete variable domain, with remaining parts taken from reference TRBV29-1 and TRBJ2-5, reads SAVISQKPSRDICQRGTSLTIQCQVDSQVTMMFWYRQQPGQSLTLIATANQGSEATYESGFVIDKFPISRPNLTFSTLTVSNMSPEDSSIYLCSVVTAAKTQYFGPGTRLLVL.

Of note for this clonotype: A much more abundant neighbour one base away suggests this may be a read error. The chain uses TRBV11-1 and TRBJ1-6; TRBD1 might be the D (6 bases). Per germline, CDR1 SGHAT and CDR2 FQDESV (reference sequence). The CDR3 totals 14 residues. In DNA, the CDR3 is TGTGCCAGCAACTTAAAACAGGGCCTTTCACCCCTCCACTTT. Protein product: CASNLKQGLSPLHF. The complete variable domain, with remaining parts taken from reference TRBV11-1 and TRBJ1-6, reads EAEVAQSPRYKITEKSQAVAFWCDPISGHATLYWYRQILGQGPELLVQFQDESVVDDSQLPKDRFSAERLKGVDSTLKIQPAELGDSAMYLCASNLKQGLSPLHFGNGTRLTVT.